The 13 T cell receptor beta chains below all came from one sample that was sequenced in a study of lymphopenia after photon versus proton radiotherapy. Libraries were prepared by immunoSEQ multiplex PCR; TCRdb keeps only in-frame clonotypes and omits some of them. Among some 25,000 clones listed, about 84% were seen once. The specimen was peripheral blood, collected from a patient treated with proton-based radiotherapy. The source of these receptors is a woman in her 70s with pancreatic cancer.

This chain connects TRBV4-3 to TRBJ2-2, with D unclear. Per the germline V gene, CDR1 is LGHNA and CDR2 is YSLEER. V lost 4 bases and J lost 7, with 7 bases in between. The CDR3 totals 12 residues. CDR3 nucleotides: TGCGCCAGCAGCCCAAGGGACGGGGAGCTGTTTTTT. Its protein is CASSPRDGELFF.

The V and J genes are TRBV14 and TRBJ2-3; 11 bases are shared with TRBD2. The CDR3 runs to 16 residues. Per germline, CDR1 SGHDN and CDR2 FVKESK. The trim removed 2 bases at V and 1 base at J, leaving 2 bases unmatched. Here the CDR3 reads CASSQTSGSGTDTQYF. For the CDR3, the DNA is TGTGCCAGCAGCCAAACTAGCGGGAGTGGCACAGATACGCAGTATTTT.

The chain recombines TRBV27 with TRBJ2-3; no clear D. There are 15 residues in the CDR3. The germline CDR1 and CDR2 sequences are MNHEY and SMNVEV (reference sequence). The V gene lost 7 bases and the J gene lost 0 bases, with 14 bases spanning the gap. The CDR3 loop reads CASTPRFGSTDTQYF. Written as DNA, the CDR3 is TGTGCCAGCACCCCCCGTTTTGGGAGCACAGATACGCAGTATTTT.

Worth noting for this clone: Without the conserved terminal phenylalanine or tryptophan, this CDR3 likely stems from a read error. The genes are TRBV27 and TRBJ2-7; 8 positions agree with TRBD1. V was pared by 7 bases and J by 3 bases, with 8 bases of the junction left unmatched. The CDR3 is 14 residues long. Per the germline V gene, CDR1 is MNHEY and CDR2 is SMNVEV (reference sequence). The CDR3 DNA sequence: TGTGCCAGCAACGACAGGGGTCCTAGCTACGAGCAGTACTCC. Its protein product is CASNDRGPSYEQYS.

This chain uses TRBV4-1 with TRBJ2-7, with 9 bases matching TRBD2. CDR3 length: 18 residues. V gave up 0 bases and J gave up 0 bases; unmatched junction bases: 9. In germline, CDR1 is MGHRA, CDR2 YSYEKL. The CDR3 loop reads CASSQDPSGVTFSYEQYF. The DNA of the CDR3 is TGCGCCAGCAGCCAAGATCCTAGCGGGGTTACATTCTCCTACGAGCAGTACTTC.

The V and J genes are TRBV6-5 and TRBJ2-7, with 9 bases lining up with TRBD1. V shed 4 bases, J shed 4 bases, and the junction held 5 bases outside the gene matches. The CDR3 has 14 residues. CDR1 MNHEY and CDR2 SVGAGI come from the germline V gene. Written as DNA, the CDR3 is TGTGCCAGCAGTTCCGGGACAGGGCGGTACGAGCAGTACTTC. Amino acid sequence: CASSSGTGRYEQYF.

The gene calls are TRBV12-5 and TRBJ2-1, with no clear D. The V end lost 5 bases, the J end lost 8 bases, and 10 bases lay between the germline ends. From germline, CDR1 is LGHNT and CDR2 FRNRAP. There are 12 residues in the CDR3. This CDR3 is CASGPAPYEQFF. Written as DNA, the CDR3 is TGTGCTAGTGGTCCCGCCCCTTATGAGCAGTTCTTC.

The CDR3 is CASSSSETQYF. The CDR3 DNA is TGCGCCAGCAGTTCCTCAGAGACCCAGTACTTC. J is TRBJ2-5 and V is TRBV10-2, with D unresolved. This CDR3 is 11 amino acids long. Trimming cost V 5 bases and J 4 bases, with 5 bases left between them. The germline gives CDR1 WSHSY, CDR2 SAAADI.

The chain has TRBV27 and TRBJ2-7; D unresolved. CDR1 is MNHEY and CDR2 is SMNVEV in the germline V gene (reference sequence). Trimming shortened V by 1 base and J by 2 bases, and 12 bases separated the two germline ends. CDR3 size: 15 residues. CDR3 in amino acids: CASSLFLGQTYEQYF. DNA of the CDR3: TGTGCCAGCAGTTTATTCCTCGGGCAAACCTACGAGCAGTACTTC.

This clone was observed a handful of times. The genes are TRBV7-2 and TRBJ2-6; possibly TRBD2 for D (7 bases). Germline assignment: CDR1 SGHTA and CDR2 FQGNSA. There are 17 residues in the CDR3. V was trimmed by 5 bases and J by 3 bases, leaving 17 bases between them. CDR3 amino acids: CASSPNGGRGGANVLTF. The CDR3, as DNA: TGTGCCAGCAGCCCAAACGGGGGGCGAGGTGGGGCCAACGTCCTGACTTTC.

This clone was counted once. The CDR3, as DNA: TGTGCCAGTAGTGACCAAAACCAGGATGGCTACACCTTC. Translation gives CASSDQNQDGYTF. The V call is TRBV19, the J call TRBJ1-2, with D uncertain. Per germline, CDR1 LNHDA and CDR2 SQIVND (reference sequence). The CDR3 length is 13 residues. With 5 bases removed from V and 6 bases from J, the gap between germline ends came to 13 bases.

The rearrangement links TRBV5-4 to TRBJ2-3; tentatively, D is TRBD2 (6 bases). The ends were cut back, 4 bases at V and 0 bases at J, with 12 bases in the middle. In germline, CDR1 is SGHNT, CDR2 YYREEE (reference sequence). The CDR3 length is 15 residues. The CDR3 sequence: CASSPSGSSTDTQYF. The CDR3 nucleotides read TGTGCCAGCAGCCCGAGCGGGTCTAGCACAGATACGCAGTATTTT.

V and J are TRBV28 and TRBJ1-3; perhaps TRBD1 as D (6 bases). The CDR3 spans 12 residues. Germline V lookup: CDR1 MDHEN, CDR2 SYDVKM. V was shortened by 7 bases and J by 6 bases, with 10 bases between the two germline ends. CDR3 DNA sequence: TGTGCCAGCAACCAGGGGCAAAACACCATATATTTT. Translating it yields CASNQGQNTIYF.